These 2 T cell receptor beta chains were all obtained from the same sample, sequenced in a study of blood T cell repertoires in COVID-19. Here immunoSEQ multiplex PCR was the method, and the copy in TCRdb shows in-frame clones only, minus some. In the table there are about 150,000 clones, 85% of which are singletons. The sample was PBMCs or T cells enriched from blood (not recorded which). The receptor source for this set is a woman in her 40s who had recovered from COVID-19.

The chain is built from TRBV5-1 and TRBJ1-1, with D maybe TRBD1 (6 bases). The V gene lost 0 bases and the J gene lost 4 bases, with 10 bases spanning the gap. The CDR3 runs to 14 residues. CDR1 is SGHRS and CDR2 is YFSETQ in the germline V gene. CDR3 protein: CASSLAGQLTEAFF. CDR3 nucleotides: TGCGCCAGCAGCTTGGCGGGACAACTCACTGAAGCTTTCTTT.

The chain uses TRBV19 and TRBJ1-2, with 7 bases that match TRBD1. This CDR3 has 14 amino acids. The germline CDR1 and CDR2 sequences are LNHDA and SQIVND (reference sequence). Losses at the gene ends were 5 bases for V and 4 bases for J; bases not matched to a gene: 7. The CDR3 spells CASSETRQGYGYTF. CDR3 in DNA: TGTGCCAGTAGTGAGACTCGACAGGGCTATGGCTACACCTTC.